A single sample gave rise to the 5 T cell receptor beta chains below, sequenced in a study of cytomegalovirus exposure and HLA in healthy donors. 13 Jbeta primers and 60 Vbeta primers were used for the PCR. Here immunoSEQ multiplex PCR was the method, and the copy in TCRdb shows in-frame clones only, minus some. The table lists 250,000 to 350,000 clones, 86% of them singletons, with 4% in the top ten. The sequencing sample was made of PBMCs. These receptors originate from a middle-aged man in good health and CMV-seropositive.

DNA for the CDR3: TGTGCCAGCAGCTTTGGGTGGGAGGACACTGAAGCTTTCTTT. It encodes CASSFGWEDTEAFF. The V call is TRBV9, the J call TRBJ1-1; D is uncertain. Trimming cost V 4 bases and J 3 bases, with 13 bases left between them. CDR1 is SGDLS and CDR2 is YYNGEE in the germline V gene. The CDR3 consists of 14 residues.

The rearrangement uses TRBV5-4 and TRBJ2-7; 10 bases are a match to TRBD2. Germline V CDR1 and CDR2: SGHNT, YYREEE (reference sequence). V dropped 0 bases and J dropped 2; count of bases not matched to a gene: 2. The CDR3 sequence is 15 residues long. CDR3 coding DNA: TGTGCCAGCAGCTTGGCCCTAGCGGGAGCCTACGAGCAGTACTTC. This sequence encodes CASSLALAGAYEQYF.

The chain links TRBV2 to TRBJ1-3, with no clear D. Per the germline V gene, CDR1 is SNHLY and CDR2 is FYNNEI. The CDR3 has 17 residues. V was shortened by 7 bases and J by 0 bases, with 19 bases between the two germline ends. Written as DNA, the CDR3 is TGTGCCAGCACGAAAAACCCGACAACTAGCTCTGGAAACACCATATATTTT. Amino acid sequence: CASTKNPTTSSGNTIYF.

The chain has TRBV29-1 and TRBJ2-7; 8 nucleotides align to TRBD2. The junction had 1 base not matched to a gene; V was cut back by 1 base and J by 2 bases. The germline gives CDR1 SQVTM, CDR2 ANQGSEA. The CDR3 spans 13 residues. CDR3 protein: CSVEVGLAYEQYF. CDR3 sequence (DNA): TGCAGCGTTGAAGTGGGACTAGCCTACGAGCAGTACTTC.

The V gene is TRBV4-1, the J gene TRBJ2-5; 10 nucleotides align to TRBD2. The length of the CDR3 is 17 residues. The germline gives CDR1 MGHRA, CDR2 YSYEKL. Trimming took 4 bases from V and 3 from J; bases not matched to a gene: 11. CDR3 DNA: TGCGCCAGCAGCCTTGGATGGACTAGCGGAAGAGAAGAGACCCAGTACTTC. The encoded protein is CASSLGWTSGREETQYF.